This entry describes one T cell receptor (beta chain). Antigen: not known. The data were taken from a study of beta chain features in type 1 diabetes. Via the markers CD45RO/CCR7/CD25/CD127/CD95/CD27, stem cell-like memory, regulatory, central memory and naive CD4+ cells were sorted. Reverse transcription of all isolated RNA meant that expressed TCRB transcripts were sequenced. Repertoires were generated with immunoSEQ multiplex PCR, while TCRdb's copy carries only in-frame clones and drops some. In the table there are fewer than 70,000 clones, under 75% of which are singletons. General study results and limits: Researchers report that Type 1 diabetes patients had moderately but significantly shorter TCRB CDR3s across all four CD4+ subsets.

The sequence was collected from a woman under 40 with type 1 diabetes. Sample: stem cell memory CD4+ T cells from blood.

CDR3 amino acids: CASSLRLAVNTDTQYF. In DNA, the CDR3 is TGTGCCAGCAGCCTCCGACTAGCGGTGAACACAGATACGCAGTATTTT. The rearrangement joins TRBV13 to TRBJ2-3, with TRBD2 matching over 9 bases. Per the germline V gene, CDR1 is PRHDT and CDR2 is FYEKMQ (reference sequence). Trimming at V came to 5 bases and at J to 2 bases, leaving 8 bases not matched to a gene. The CDR3 totals 16 residues.